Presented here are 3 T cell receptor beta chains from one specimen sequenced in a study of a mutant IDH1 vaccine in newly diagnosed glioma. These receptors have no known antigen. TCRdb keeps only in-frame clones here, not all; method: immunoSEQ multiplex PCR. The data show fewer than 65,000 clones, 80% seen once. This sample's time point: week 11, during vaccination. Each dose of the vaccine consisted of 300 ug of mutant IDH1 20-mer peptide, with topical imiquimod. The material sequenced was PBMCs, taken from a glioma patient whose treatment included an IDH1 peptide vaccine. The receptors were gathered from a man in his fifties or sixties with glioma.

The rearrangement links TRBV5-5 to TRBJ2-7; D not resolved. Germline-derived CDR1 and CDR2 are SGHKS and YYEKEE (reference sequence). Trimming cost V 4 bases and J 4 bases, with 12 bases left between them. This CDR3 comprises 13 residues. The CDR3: CASSVGPLYEQYF. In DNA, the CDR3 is TGTGCCAGCAGCGTTGGCCCTCTGTACGAGCAGTACTTC.

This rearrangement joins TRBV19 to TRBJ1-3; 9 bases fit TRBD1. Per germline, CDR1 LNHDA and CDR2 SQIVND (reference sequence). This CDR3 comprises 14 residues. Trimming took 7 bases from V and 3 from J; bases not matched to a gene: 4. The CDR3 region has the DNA TGTGCCAGTACCATGGGACAGGGTGGAAACACCATATATTTT. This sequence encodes CASTMGQGGNTIYF.

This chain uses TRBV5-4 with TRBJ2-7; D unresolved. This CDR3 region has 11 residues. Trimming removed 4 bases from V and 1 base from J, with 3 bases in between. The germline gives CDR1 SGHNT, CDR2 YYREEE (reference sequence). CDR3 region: CASSNSYEQYF. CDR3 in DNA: TGTGCCAGCAGCAATTCCTACGAGCAGTACTTC.